These T cell receptor beta chains were read from a single sample in a study of PD-1 blockade in classical Hodgkin lymphoma. The method was immunoSEQ multiplex PCR; TCRdb's version includes in-frame clones alone and lacks a portion of them. The sample has 90,000 to 100,000 clones, around 78% seen once. Sequencing used peripheral blood mononuclear cells (PBMCs), obtained before the fourth cycle of nivolumab. The receptors stem from a human donor with classical Hodgkin lymphoma. The CDR3 runs from the conserved cysteine through the conserved F or W. D genes are given only for firm matches. The size field is filled for only some rows; it gives once, few, many or a size class.

V	size	J	D	CDR3	DNA
TRBV6-5	once	TRBJ2-7	NA	CASSQPGFPHEQYF	TGTGCCAGCAGTCAACCGGGCTTCCCCCACGAGCAGTACTTC
TRBV9	NA	TRBJ1-5	NA	CASSVAGHSGQPQHF	TGTGCCAGCAGCGTAGCTGGTCACAGTGGCCAGCCCCAGCATTTT
TRBV2	NA	TRBJ2-7	NA	CASSEGMGFYEQYF	TGTGCCAGCAGTGAGGGGATGGGGTTCTACGAGCAGTACTTC
TRBV7-2	NA	TRBJ2-2	NA	CASSLEVAAGELFF	TGTGCCAGCAGCTTAGAAGTCGCGGCCGGGGAGCTGTTTTTT
TRBV2	once	TRBJ1-4	NA	CASSDDGNEKLFF	TGTGCCAGCAGTGACGACGGGAATGAAAAACTGTTTTTT
TRBV7-9	NA	TRBJ2-5	TRBD2	CASSLGGGVQETQYF	TGTGCCAGCAGCCTGGGGGGAGGGGTCCAAGAGACCCAGTACTTC
TRBV10-3	few	TRBJ2-7	NA	CAIPRGEGNEQYF	TGTGCCATCCCACGGGGTGAGGGCAACGAGCAGTACTTC
TRBV5-1	NA	TRBJ2-1	NA	CASSFFPDSTENEQFF	TGCGCCAGCAGCTTTTTTCCGGACAGCACCGAAAATGAGCAGTTCTTC
TRBV5-1	NA	TRBJ1-1	NA	CASSLNLNTEAFF	TGCGCCAGCAGCTTGAACCTGAACACTGAAGCTTTCTTT
TRBV6-1	NA	TRBJ2-1	TRBD2	CASIQRGNEQFF	TGTGCCAGCATTCAGCGGGGAAATGAGCAGTTCTTC
TRBV12-5	NA	TRBJ2-1	TRBD2	CASGSSPSGGVGNEQFF	TGTGCTAGTGGTTCGTCACCCAGCGGGGGAGTCGGGAATGAGCAGTTCTTC
TRBV23-1	NA	TRBJ1-2	TRBD1	CASSQKDRGYGYTF	TGCGCCAGCAGTCAAAAGGACAGGGGCTATGGCTACACCTTC
TRBV6-5	NA	TRBJ1-1	NA	CASSYPSEAFF	TGTGCCAGCAGTTACCCATCTGAAGCTTTCTTT
TRBV10-3	few	TRBJ2-4	NA	CAISQGIAANIQYF	TGTGCCATCAGCCAGGGAATAGCTGCTAACATTCAGTACTTC
TRBV4-1	NA	TRBJ2-7	NA	CASSQGRLGYEQYF	TGCGCCAGCAGCCAGGGGCGCTTGGGGTACGAGCAGTACTTC
TRBV9	once	TRBJ2-3	TRBD2	CASSVVSSGGTDTQYF	TGTGCCAGCAGCGTAGTGTCTAGCGGGGGCACAGATACGCAGTATTTT
TRBV7-9	NA	TRBJ2-7	NA	CASSLGADMYF	TGTGCCAGCAGCCTAGGGGCAGACATGTACTTC
TRBV25-1	NA	TRBJ1-4	NA	CASGVTTNEKLFF	TGTGCCAGTGGGGTCACAACTAATGAAAAACTGTTTTTT
TRBV7-2	NA	TRBJ1-6	NA	CASSLKGSYNSPLHF	TGTGCCAGCAGCTTAAAGGGCTCCTATAATTCACCCCTCCACTTT
TRBV7-9	NA	TRBJ2-3	NA	CASSLVPGLTDTQYF	TGTGCCAGCAGCTTAGTGCCGGGGCTCACAGATACGCAGTATTTT
TRBV9	NA	TRBJ2-1	TRBD2	CASSVGLAGVDEQFF	TGTGCCAGCAGCGTAGGTCTAGCGGGGGTCGATGAGCAGTTCTTC
TRBV21-1	once	TRBJ2-6	NA	CASSKSAGVSSGANVLTF	TGTGCCAGCAGCAAATCCGCGGGAGTGAGCTCTGGGGCCAACGTCCTGACTTTC
TRBV2	NA	TRBJ2-1	TRBD2	CASSEFGAGAAEQFF	TGTGCCAGCAGTGAATTTGGAGCGGGAGCGGCTGAGCAGTTCTTC
TRBV7-9	NA	TRBJ1-5	NA	CASSGEGAQPQHF	TGTGCCAGCAGCGGGGAAGGGGCTCAGCCCCAGCATTTT
TRBV11-1	few	TRBJ2-2	NA	CASSYFGSGELFF	TGTGCCAGCAGCTACTTTGGGAGCGGGGAGCTGTTTTTT
TRBV27	NA	TRBJ1-3	NA	CASSPATYSGNTIYF	TGTGCCAGCAGCCCGGCGACGTACTCTGGAAACACCATATATTTT
TRBV27	NA	TRBJ2-7	NA	CASQPRGEQYF	TGTGCCAGCCAGCCAAGGGGCGAGCAGTACTTC
TRBV28	NA	TRBJ2-2	TRBD1	CASSYQDRTGELFF	TGTGCCAGCAGTTACCAGGACAGGACCGGGGAGCTGTTTTTT
TRBV5-6	NA	TRBJ2-3	NA	CASSLWTTGNTDTQYF	TGTGCCAGCAGCCTTTGGACCACGGGAAACACAGATACGCAGTATTTT
TRBV7-2	NA	TRBJ2-7	NA	CASSRTGPEQYF	TGTGCCAGCAGCCGTACAGGGCCCGAGCAGTACTTC
TRBV2	NA	TRBJ2-2	NA	CASSEAFFLGRELFF	TGTGCCAGCAGTGAAGCCTTCTTTCTGGGCCGGGAGCTGTTTTTT
TRBV7-9	NA	TRBJ2-1	NA	CASSSHDEQFF	TGTGCCAGCAGCTCTCATGATGAGCAGTTCTTC
TRBV13	few	TRBJ2-3	NA	CASSLLLASTDTQYF	TGTGCCAGCAGCTTACTGCTAGCGTCCACAGATACGCAGTATTTT
TRBV19	NA	TRBJ2-5	NA	CASLGQETQYF	TGTGCCAGTCTGGGGCAAGAGACCCAGTACTTC
TRBV19	once	TRBJ2-7	TRBD2	CASSIDVSGGSYEQYF	TGTGCCAGTAGTATTGATGTTAGCGGGGGCTCCTACGAGCAGTACTTC
TRBV6-6	NA	TRBJ2-3	NA	CASSYAGQTQYF	TGTGCCAGCAGTTACGCAGGGCAGACGCAGTATTTT
TRBV9	few	TRBJ1-6	NA	CASSVAQDSPLHF	TGTGCCAGCAGCGTAGCCCAAGATTCACCCCTCCACTTT
TRBV9	NA	TRBJ1-1	TRBD1	CASSLRDRGHGTEAFF	TGTGCCAGCAGCCTCAGGGACAGGGGGCACGGCACTGAAGCTTTCTTT
TRBV25-1	once	TRBJ1-4	TRBD1	CASSNTPGQGPEKLFF	TGTGCCAGCAGTAACACTCCGGGACAGGGCCCTGAAAAACTGTTTTTT
TRBV6-5	NA	TRBJ2-7	TRBD1	CASSPTGIEQYF	TGTGCCAGCAGTCCGACAGGGATCGAGCAGTACTTC
TRBV6-5	NA	TRBJ1-4	TRBD1	CASRPGTGDEKLFF	TGTGCCAGCAGGCCCGGGACAGGGGATGAAAAACTGTTTTTT
TRBV10-1	once	TRBJ2-1	TRBD2	CASSARGSSYNEQFF	TGCGCCAGCAGTGCGCGGGGGAGCTCCTACAATGAGCAGTTCTTC
TRBV4-3	NA	TRBJ2-6	TRBD1	CASSQDIITTGGGAGANVLTF	TGCGCCAGCAGCCAAGATATTATAACGACAGGGGGAGGGGCTGGGGCCAACGTCCTGACTTTC
TRBV19	NA	TRBJ2-2	NA	CASSISLAGAGELFF	TGTGCCAGTAGTATTTCCCTCGCAGGGGCCGGGGAGCTGTTTTTT
TRBV4-2	NA	TRBJ2-1	NA	CASSGLSSYNEQFF	TGTGCCAGCAGCGGACTCAGCTCCTACAATGAGCAGTTCTTC
TRBV28	NA	TRBJ1-2	NA	CASTTGNNYGYTF	TGTGCCAGCACTACGGGGAATAACTATGGCTACACCTTC
TRBV10-3	once	TRBJ1-2	TRBD1	CAALGSTGTYGYTF	TGTGCCGCCCTAGGGTCGACAGGGACCTATGGCTACACCTTC
TRBV29-1	NA	TRBJ1-2	TRBD1	CSVGQGAQSNYGYTF	TGCAGCGTTGGGCAGGGGGCGCAAAGTAACTATGGCTACACCTTC
TRBV7-9	NA	TRBJ2-7	TRBD1	CASSLATGAYEQYF	TGTGCCAGCAGCCTTGCGACAGGGGCTTACGAGCAGTACTTC
TRBV10-3	NA	TRBJ2-7	TRBD1	CAISRTGGEQYF	TGTGCCATCAGCCGCACAGGGGGAGAGCAGTACTTC
TRBV7-9	NA	TRBJ2-7	NA	CASSFGTYASYEQYF	TGTGCCAGCAGCTTTGGGACATATGCCTCCTACGAGCAGTACTTC
TRBV6-1	NA	TRBJ2-1	NA	CASSEAVDKEFF	TGTGCCAGCAGTGAAGCGGTGGATAAGGAGTTCTTC
TRBV9	NA	TRBJ2-3	TRBD1	CASSVVDRGTDTQYF	TGTGCCAGCAGCGTAGTGGACAGGGGTACAGATACGCAGTATTTT